This T cell receptor beta chain was observed in a study of CD8 T cells in Susac syndrome. Patients with Susac syndrome met diagnostic criteria defined recently for definite or probable disease. With random hexamers, reverse transcription was performed on about 0.45 to 1 ug of RNA. TCRdb re-called the immunoSEQ multiplex PCR reads through MiXCR, storing one row per CDR3 protein. The sample holds 210,000 or so distinct CDR3 sequences; roughly 93% are singletons and the top ten take around 0.16%. This clonotype was seen a single time. Sequencing input: CD4+ T cells from PBMCs. This clonotype originated in a human donor with Susac syndrome.

The CDR3 sequence is CSVEGGPGEQFF. CDR3 nucleotide sequence: TGCAGCGTAGAGGGGGGGCCTGGTGAGCAGTTCTTC. The chain combines TRBV29-1 with TRBJ2-1, with D possibly TRBD2 on 7 matching bases. CDR3 length: 12 residues. V was pared by 6 bases and J by 9 bases, with 15 bases between. The germline gives CDR1 SQVTM, CDR2 ANQGSEA.